This is a list of T cell receptor beta chains from one sample in a study of blood T cell repertoires in COVID-19. The assay was immunoSEQ multiplex PCR, and TCRdb's table has in-frame clones only and misses some. The repertoire includes 100,000 to 120,000 clones, around 79% of them detected once, and under 20% sits in the top ten. Sequencing input: peripheral blood. The origin of the receptors is a woman older than 75 with active or convalescent COVID-19. The CDR3 runs from the conserved cysteine through the conserved F or W. D genes are given only for firm matches. Clone size is given for some rows only: seen once, a few or many times, or a class if the clone is expanded.

abundance,d_gene,v_gene,j_gene,CDR3nt,CDR3aa
-,-,TRBV2,TRBJ1-2,TGTGCCAGCCGCGGGGGCCATGGCTACACCTTC,CASRGGHGYTF
once,TRBD2,TRBV2,TRBJ2-5,TGTGCCAGCAGTGAGGGAGGGTCCCAGTACTTC,CASSEGGSQYF
few,TRBD2,TRBV7-3,TRBJ2-5,TGTGCCAGCAGCTTTAGCGGGAGCCGGGAGACCCAGTACTTC,CASSFSGSRETQYF
-,-,TRBV25-1,TRBJ1-2,TGTGCCAGCAGTGAGGGCAGCGGTATCTATGGCTACACCTTC,CASSEGSGIYGYTF
-,-,TRBV30,TRBJ1-1,TGTGCCTGGAGTAACCCGACAGGGAACACTGAAGCTTTCTTT,CAWSNPTGNTEAFF
-,TRBD2,TRBV5-1,TRBJ2-5,TGCGCCAGCAGCTTGAGCGGGACTCAAGAGACCCAGTACTTC,CASSLSGTQETQYF
-,-,TRBV3-1/TRBV3-2,TRBJ2-1,TGTGCCAGCAGTCCTATTACGGGTGAGCAGTTCTTC,CASSPITGEQFF
-,TRBD2,TRBV20-1,TRBJ2-7,TGCAGTGCTAGTAGCGGGAGTGTAGGTTACGAGCAGTACTTC,CSASSGSVGYEQYF
-,-,TRBV11-2,TRBJ2-4,TGTGCCAGCAGCTTAAGGGGGGGCGGGAGTCAAAACATTCAGTACTTC,CASSLRGGGSQNIQYF
-,-,TRBV18,TRBJ1-4,TGTGCCAGCTCACCCTCTGTTAATGAAAAACTGTTTTTT,CASSPSVNEKLFF
-,TRBD2,TRBV20-1,TRBJ2-3,TGCAGTGCTAGTAGTTTAGCGGGATTCACAGATACGCAGTATTTT,CSASSLAGFTDTQYF
-,-,TRBV14,TRBJ2-1,TGTGCCAGCAGCCAAGCGGCTCTAGCGCTTAGCTCCTACAATGAGCAGTTCTTC,CASSQAALALSSYNEQFF
once,TRBD2,TRBV6-2/TRBV6-3,TRBJ2-3,TGTGCCAGCAGTTACTGGGCGGGAGCCGCAGATACGCAGTATTTT,CASSYWAGAADTQYF
-,-,TRBV7-2,TRBJ2-1,TGTGCCAGCAGCTTGGGGGGGGCGTCTCGGCAGTTCTTC,CASSLGGASRQFF
-,-,TRBV19,TRBJ1-2,TGTGCCAGTAGTATTCGGCCGGGGGGCTATGGCTACACCTTC,CASSIRPGGYGYTF
-,TRBD2,TRBV7-9,TRBJ2-5,TGTGCCAGCAGCTTAGGTTTTTTCGGCGGGAGCCAAGAGACCCAGTACTTC,CASSLGFFGGSQETQYF
-,-,TRBV27,TRBJ1-1,TGTGCCAGCAGTCCCTCGAGTGCACTGAGGGCTTTCTTT,CASSPSSALRAFF
once,-,TRBV2,TRBJ2-1,TGTGCCAGCGGCGACCCCATGGAGAGGGAGCAGTTCTTC,CASGDPMEREQFF
-,TRBD1,TRBV14,TRBJ2-5,TGTGCCAGCAGGTACCCCGGGACAGGGGAGACCCAGTACTTC,CASRYPGTGETQYF
once,TRBD2,TRBV10-3,TRBJ2-1,TGTGCCATCAGTGACACGGCTAGCGGAAATGAGCAGTTCTTC,CAISDTASGNEQFF
-,TRBD2,TRBV5-5,TRBJ2-2,TGTGCCAGCAGCTTCGGACTAGCGGGAGCCGGGGAGCTGTTTTTT,CASSFGLAGAGELFF
-,-,TRBV30,TRBJ1-1,TGTGCCTGGAGGCGGACAGCGAACACTGAAGCTTTCTTT,CAWRRTANTEAFF
once,TRBD2,TRBV3-1/TRBV3-2,TRBJ2-1,TGTGCCAGCAGCCTTCGGACTAGCGGGCCCATAGCCTACAATGAGCAGTTCTTC,CASSLRTSGPIAYNEQFF
-,TRBD1,TRBV10-2,TRBJ1-2,TGCGCCAGCAGTGACACAGGGGGCGGCTACACCTTC,CASSDTGGGYTF
-,TRBD1,TRBV11-3,TRBJ2-7,TGTGCCAGCAGCTTGGACAGGGACTACGAGCAGTACTTC,CASSLDRDYEQYF
-,TRBD2,TRBV4-2,TRBJ2-1,TGTGCCAGCAGCCAAGATCTGAGCGGGGGGAAGGGGAGGCAGTTCTTC,CASSQDLSGGKGRQFF
-,-,TRBV18,TRBJ1-6,TGTGCCAGCTCACCTCCAGGACAAAGGGCCGCTAATTCACCCCTCCACTTT,CASSPPGQRAANSPLHF
-,TRBD1,TRBV19,TRBJ2-7,TGTGCCAGTAGTATTCCGGGACAGGTCTACGAGCAGTACTTC,CASSIPGQVYEQYF
-,TRBD2,TRBV29-1,TRBJ2-1,TGCAGCGTTGAGTCTCCTAGCGGGAACCGCAATGAGCAGTTCTTC,CSVESPSGNRNEQFF
few,-,TRBV5-1,TRBJ2-1,TGCGCCAGCAGCGGGGGGTACAATGAGCAGTTCTTC,CASSGGYNEQFF
few,TRBD1,TRBV27,TRBJ1-2,TGTGCCAGCAGTTTCAAGGACAGGGTGGAGGGCTACACCTTC,CASSFKDRVEGYTF
-,-,TRBV20-1,TRBJ1-1,TGCAGTGGGGCCATGAACACTGAAGCTTTCTTT,CSGAMNTEAFF
-,TRBD1,TRBV11-2,TRBJ1-1,TGTGCCAGCAGTCAGGGGGCGGGGAACACTGAAGCTTTCTTT,CASSQGAGNTEAFF
-,TRBD1,TRBV23-1,TRBJ1-1,TGCGCCAGCAGTAAAACCGGGACAGGGAAAAAGAACACTGAAGCTTTCTTT,CASSKTGTGKKNTEAFF
-,TRBD2,TRBV27,TRBJ2-1,TGTGCCAGCAGACCGGGACTAGCGAGGAATGAGCAGTTCTTC,CASRPGLARNEQFF
few,TRBD1,TRBV7-3,TRBJ1-1,TGTGCCAGCAGCTCGGGACAGACCAACACTGAAGCTTTCTTT,CASSSGQTNTEAFF
-,-,TRBV7-2,TRBJ2-3,TGTGCCAGCAGCTTAGAGCGGACAGATACGCAGTATTTT,CASSLERTDTQYF
-,-,TRBV7-9,TRBJ2-1,TGTGCCAGCAGCTTACGTAACAATGAGCAGTTCTTC,CASSLRNNEQFF
-,-,TRBV7-3,TRBJ2-1,TGTGCCAGCAGCTTAGAGTTAGAGTCGCGTCCGGTGTTCTTC,CASSLELESRPVFF
-,TRBD2,TRBV11-2,TRBJ2-7,TGTGCCAGCAGCTTACAGCTGGGGCCTAGCGGATGGGGGTACGAGCAGTACTTC,CASSLQLGPSGWGYEQYF
-,-,TRBV15,TRBJ1-1,TGTGCCACCAGCAGAGAACGGCAGGGGTCTGAAGCTTTCTTT,CATSRERQGSEAFF
-,TRBD1,TRBV28,TRBJ1-1,TGTGCCGCGGGACAGGGGTTAGAAGCTTTCTTT,CAAGQGLEAFF
-,-,TRBV28,TRBJ2-2,TGTGCCAGCAGTTTATACCCCCCCGCGGGGAACACCGGGGAGCTGTTTTTT,CASSLYPPAGNTGELFF
-,TRBD2,TRBV20-1,TRBJ2-5,TGCAGTGCTAGTCCTGGGGCTAGCGGGACTCAAGAGACCCAGTACTTC,CSASPGASGTQETQYF
-,TRBD2,TRBV19,TRBJ2-3,TGTGCCAGTAGTATCGGACTAGTTGTCACAGATACGCAGTATTTT,CASSIGLVVTDTQYF
-,TRBD2,TRBV7-9,TRBJ2-5,TGTGCCAGCAGCGCCATTAGCGGGATCGTGAGCCAAGAGACCCAGTACTTC,CASSAISGIVSQETQYF
few,-,TRBV4-1,TRBJ2-7,TGCGCCAGCAGCCAAGGTGGCCCCGAGCAGTACTTC,CASSQGGPEQYF
-,TRBD2,TRBV6-1,TRBJ2-3,TGTGCCACCAGGGGAGGAGCGGGAGGGCCGGTTGTGTATTTT,CATRGGAGGPVVYF
-,TRBD2,TRBV3-1/TRBV3-2,TRBJ2-1,TGTGCCAGCAGCCTCTGGACTAGCGGGAGTTCCTACAATGAGCAGTTCTTC,CASSLWTSGSSYNEQFF
-,-,TRBV4-2,TRBJ2-3,TGTGCCAGCAGCCAAGATTTCGTGGGAGGACTCACAGATACGCAGTATTTT,CASSQDFVGGLTDTQYF
-,TRBD2,TRBV11-2,TRBJ2-7,TGTGCCAGCAGCTACGGACTAGCGGGGCCTAGCTCCTACGAGCAGTACTTC,CASSYGLAGPSSYEQYF
-,TRBD1,TRBV6-5,TRBJ1-1,TGTGCCAGCAGTAGCACAGGGGGTACTGAAGCTTTCTTT,CASSSTGGTEAFF
-,TRBD1,TRBV14,TRBJ1-2,TGTGCCAGCAGCCAGACAGGGGCGGTTGGCTACACCTTC,CASSQTGAVGYTF
-,TRBD1,TRBV10-1,TRBJ1-5,TGCGCCAGCAGGGGGGACAGGGTAAAGTCCGTTCAGCCCCAGCATTTT,CASRGDRVKSVQPQHF
-,-,TRBV30,TRBJ1-1,TGTGCCTGGAGTACCGGCAGGTACGGCACTGAAGCTTTCTTT,CAWSTGRYGTEAFF